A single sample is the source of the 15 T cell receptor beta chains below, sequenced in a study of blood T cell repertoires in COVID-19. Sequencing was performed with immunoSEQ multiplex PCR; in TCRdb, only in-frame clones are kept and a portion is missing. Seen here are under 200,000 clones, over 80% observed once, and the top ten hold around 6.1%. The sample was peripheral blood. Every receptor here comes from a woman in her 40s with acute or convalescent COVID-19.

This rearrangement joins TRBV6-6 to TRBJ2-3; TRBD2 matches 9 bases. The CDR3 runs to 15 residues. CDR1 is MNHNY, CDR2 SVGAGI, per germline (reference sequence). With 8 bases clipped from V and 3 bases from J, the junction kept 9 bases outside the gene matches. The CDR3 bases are TGTGCCAGCGGTTTAGCGGGAGCGGGAACAGATACGCAGTATTTT. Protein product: CASGLAGAGTDTQYF.

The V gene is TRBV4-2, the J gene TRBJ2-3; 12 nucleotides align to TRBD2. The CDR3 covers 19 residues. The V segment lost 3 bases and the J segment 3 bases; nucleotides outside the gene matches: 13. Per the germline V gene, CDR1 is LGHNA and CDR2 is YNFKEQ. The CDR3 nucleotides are TGTGCCAGCAGCCACGAGGCACAAGGACTAGCGGGACGGACAGATACGCAGTATTTT. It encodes CASSHEAQGLAGRTDTQYF.

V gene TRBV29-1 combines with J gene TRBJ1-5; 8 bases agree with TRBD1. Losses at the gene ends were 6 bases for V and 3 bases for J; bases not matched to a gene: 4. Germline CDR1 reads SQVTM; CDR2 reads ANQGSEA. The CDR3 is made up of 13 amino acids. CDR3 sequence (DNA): TGCAGCGTCCAGGGGGCCGACAATCAGCCCCAGCATTTT. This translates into CSVQGADNQPQHF. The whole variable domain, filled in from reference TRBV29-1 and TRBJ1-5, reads SAVISQKPSRDICQRGTSLTIQCQVDSQVTMMFWYRQQPGQSLTLIATANQGSEATYESGFVIDKFPISRPNLTFSTLTVSNMSPEDSSIYLCSVQGADNQPQHFGDGTRLSIL.

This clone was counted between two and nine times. The CDR3 loop is CASSLRDRVGYTF. The CDR3 DNA follows: TGTGCCAGCAGTTTAAGGGACAGGGTTGGCTACACCTTC. The gene calls are TRBV28 and TRBJ1-2, with 9 bases matching TRBD1. V trimming: 2 bases; J trimming: 7 bases; junction bases outside the gene matches: 2. Germline CDR1 and CDR2: MDHEN and SYDVKM. There are 13 residues in the CDR3.

The chain's CDR3 is CASSYGQGNSPLHF. The CDR3 DNA follows: TGTGCCAGCAGCTATGGACAGGGAAATTCACCCCTCCACTTT. The V gene is TRBV7-9, the J gene TRBJ1-6; the match to TRBD1 covers 8 bases. Losses at the gene ends were 4 bases for V and 7 bases for J; bases not matched to a gene: 3. The CDR3 is 14 residues long. In germline, CDR1 is SEHNR, CDR2 FQNEAQ (reference sequence).

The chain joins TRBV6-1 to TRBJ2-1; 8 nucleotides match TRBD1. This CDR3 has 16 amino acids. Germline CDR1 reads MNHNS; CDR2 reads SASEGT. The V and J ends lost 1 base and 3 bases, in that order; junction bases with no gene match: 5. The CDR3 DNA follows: TGTGCCAGCAGTGAAGACTTCAGGGGGCTCTACAATGAGCAGTTCTTC. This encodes CASSEDFRGLYNEQFF.

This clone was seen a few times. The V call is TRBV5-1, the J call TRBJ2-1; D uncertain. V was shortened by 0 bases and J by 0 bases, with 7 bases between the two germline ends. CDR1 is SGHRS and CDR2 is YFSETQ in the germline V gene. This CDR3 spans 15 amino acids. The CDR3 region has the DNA TGCGCCAGCAGCTTGGGGCTAGTCTCCTACAATGAGCAGTTCTTC. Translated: CASSLGLVSYNEQFF.

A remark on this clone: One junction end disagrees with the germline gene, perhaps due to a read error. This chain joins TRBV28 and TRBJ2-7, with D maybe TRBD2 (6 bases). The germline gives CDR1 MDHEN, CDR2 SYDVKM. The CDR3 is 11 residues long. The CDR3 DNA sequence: TGTGCCAGCAGTGCGGCCGGGGGTCGAGACTTC. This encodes CASSAAGGRDF. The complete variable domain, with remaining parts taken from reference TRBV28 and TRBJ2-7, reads DVKVTQSSRYLVKRTGEKVFLECVQDMDHENMFWYRQDPGLGLRLIYFSYDVKMKEKGDIPEGYSVSREKKERFSLILESASTNQTSMYLCASSAAGGRDFGPGTRLTVT.

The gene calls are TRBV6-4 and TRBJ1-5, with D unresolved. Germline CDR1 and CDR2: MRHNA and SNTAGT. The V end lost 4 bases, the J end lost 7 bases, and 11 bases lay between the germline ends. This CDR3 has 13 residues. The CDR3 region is CASSGGYGQPQHF. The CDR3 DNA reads TGTGCCAGCAGTGGAGGGTATGGCCAGCCCCAGCATTTT.

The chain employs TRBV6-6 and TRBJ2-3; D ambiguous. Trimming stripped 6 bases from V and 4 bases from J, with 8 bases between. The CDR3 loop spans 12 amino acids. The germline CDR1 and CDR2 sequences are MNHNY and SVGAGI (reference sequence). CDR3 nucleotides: TGTGCCAGCAGGCCTCCGGCAGATACGCAGTATTTT. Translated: CASRPPADTQYF.

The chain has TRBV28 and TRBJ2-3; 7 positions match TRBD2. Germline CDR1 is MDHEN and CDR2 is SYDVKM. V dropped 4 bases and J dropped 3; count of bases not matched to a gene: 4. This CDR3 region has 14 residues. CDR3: CASSSPGGTDTQYF. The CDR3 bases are TGTGCCAGCAGTTCCCCGGGGGGTACAGATACGCAGTATTTT. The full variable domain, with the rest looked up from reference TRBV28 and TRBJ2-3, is DVKVTQSSRYLVKRTGEKVFLECVQDMDHENMFWYRQDPGLGLRLIYFSYDVKMKEKGDIPEGYSVSREKKERFSLILESASTNQTSMYLCASSSPGGTDTQYFGPGTRLTVL.

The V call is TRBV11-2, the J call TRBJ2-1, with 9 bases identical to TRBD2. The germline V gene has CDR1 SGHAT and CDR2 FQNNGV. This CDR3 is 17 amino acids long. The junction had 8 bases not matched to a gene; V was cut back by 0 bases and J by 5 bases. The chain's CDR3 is CASSLDLALAGNNEQFF. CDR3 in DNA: TGTGCCAGCAGCTTAGATTTAGCACTAGCGGGTAACAATGAGCAGTTCTTC.

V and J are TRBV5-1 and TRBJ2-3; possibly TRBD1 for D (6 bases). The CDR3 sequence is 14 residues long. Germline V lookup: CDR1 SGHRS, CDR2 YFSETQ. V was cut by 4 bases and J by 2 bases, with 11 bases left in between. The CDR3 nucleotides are TGCGCCAGCAGCAAGGACAGAGTCACAGATACGCAGTATTTT. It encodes CASSKDRVTDTQYF.

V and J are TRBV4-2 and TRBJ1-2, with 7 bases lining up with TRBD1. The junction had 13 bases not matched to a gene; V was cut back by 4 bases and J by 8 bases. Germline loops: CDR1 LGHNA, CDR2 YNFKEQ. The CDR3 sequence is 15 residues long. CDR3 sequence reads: CASSLIDRVEDGYTF. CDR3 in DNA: TGTGCCAGCAGCCTAATCGACAGGGTCGAAGACGGCTACACCTTC.

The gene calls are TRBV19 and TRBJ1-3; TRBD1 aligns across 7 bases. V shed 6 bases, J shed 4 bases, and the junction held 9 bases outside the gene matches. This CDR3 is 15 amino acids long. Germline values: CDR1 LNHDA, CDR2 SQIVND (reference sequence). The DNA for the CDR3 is TGTGCCAGTAGCCTAATAGGGACAGTCGGAAACACCATATATTTT. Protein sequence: CASSLIGTVGNTIYF.